The T cell receptor (beta chain) described here comes from a study of blood T cell repertoires in COVID-19. Across the study: COVID-19 samples from acute and convalescent phases originated in the United States, Italy and Spain. Sample material is recorded as cDNA or gDNA derived from T cells, B-cell-depleted T cells, or PBMCs.

This CDR3 comprises 14 residues. With 0 bases clipped from V and 8 bases from J, the junction kept 2 bases outside the gene matches. The germline CDR1 and CDR2 sequences are LGHDT and YNNKEL (reference sequence). Sequencing was performed with immunoSEQ multiplex PCR; in TCRdb, only in-frame clones are kept and a portion is missing. The table has more than 60,000 clones, 84% seen once; the top ten hold roughly 4%. This chain joins TRBV3-1 (or the pseudogene TRBV3-2) and TRBJ2-1; TRBD1 matches 9 bases. This sequence was found in a man in his forties or fifties with acute or convalescent COVID-19. Source material: peripheral blood. The CDR3 sequence: CASSQEGTGYEQFF. The CDR3 DNA reads TGTGCCAGCAGCCAAGAGGGGACAGGGTATGAGCAGTTCTTC.